This T cell receptor (beta chain) was identified in a study of shared clonotypes between healthy human individuals. Study-level background: Aged between 18 and 49, the donors were a couple of women and three men.

The count of this clone is one. Its antigen is not known. Whole-study results and caveats: Across a handful of donors, naive CD4 shared roughly 5.1%, naive CD8 more than 3%, memory CD4 roughly 2.4%, memory CD8 around 0.36%.

The CDR3 loop spans 15 amino acids. The germline V gene has CDR1 SGHRS and CDR2 YFSETQ. The ends lost 4 bases at V and 6 bases at J; junction bases unmatched: 6. Genomic DNA from each subset was divided evenly over several immunoSEQ plates. The assay was immunoSEQ multiplex PCR, and TCRdb's table has in-frame clones only and misses some. The sample has more than 2,000,000 clones; more than 80% are singletons. The TCR was taken from a man aged 18-30 years in good health. The sample comprised naive CD4+ T cells sorted from blood. Subset indicated: CD45RA+ positively selected. The chain is built from TRBV5-1 and TRBJ2-1, with TRBD2 matching over 11 bases. In DNA, the CDR3 is TGCGCCAGCAGCACCGCTAGCGGGAGGTCCAATGAGCAGTTCTTC. Translation: CASSTASGRSNEQFF.